This T cell receptor beta chain was found in a study of blood T cell repertoires in COVID-19. Study at large: From T cells, B-cell-depleted T cells, or PBMCs came the material, which was cDNA or gDNA.

For recovered donors of Cohort 3, there were two negative PCRs, clearance, or symptom resolution. In the authors' workflow: Amplification of reference gene primers was used by the study to estimate nucleated cell counts. Clones were read by immunoSEQ multiplex PCR, and TCRdb kept only the in-frame ones, dropping some. Clone size and V and J calls were adopted from that table, with D and trimming inferred from the DNA. The sample holds 150,000 to 250,000 clones; roughly nine tenths are singletons and the top ten take around 2%. CDR1 is LNHDA, CDR2 SQIVND, per germline (reference sequence). V lost 5 bases to trimming and J lost 6 bases; unmatched junction nucleotides: 8. The CDR3 loop spans 15 amino acids. This clone was counted only a few times.

The sequenced sample was PBMCs or T cells enriched from blood (not recorded which). This sequence joins TRBV19 and TRBJ2-7, with 12 bases matching TRBD1. This TCR was sampled from a woman under 40 who had recovered from COVID-19. The CDR3: CASSPSGTGGAEQYF. CDR3 sequence (DNA): TGTGCCAGTAGTCCCTCCGGGACAGGGGGCGCCGAGCAGTACTTC.